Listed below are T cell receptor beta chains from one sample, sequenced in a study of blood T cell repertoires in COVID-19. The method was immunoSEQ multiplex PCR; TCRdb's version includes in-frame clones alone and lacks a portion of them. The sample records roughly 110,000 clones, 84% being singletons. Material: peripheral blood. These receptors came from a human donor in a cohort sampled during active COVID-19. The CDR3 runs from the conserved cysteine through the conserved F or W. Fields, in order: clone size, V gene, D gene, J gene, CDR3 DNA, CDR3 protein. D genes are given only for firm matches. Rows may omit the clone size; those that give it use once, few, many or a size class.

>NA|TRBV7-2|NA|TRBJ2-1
TGTGCCAGCAGCTTATGGCTAGATAGAAACAATGAGCAGTTCTTC
CASSLWLDRNNEQFF
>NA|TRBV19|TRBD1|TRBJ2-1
TGTGCCAGTAGTCCCAACCCCAGGGGGCACCCCGGCAATGAGCAGTTCTTC
CASSPNPRGHPGNEQFF
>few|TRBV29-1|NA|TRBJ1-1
TGCAGCGTTCCAGGGTTGTGGGACACTGAAGCTTTCTTT
CSVPGLWDTEAFF
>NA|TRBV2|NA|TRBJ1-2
TGTGCCAGCAGTGGTGGGCTGGACTATGGCTACACCTTC
CASSGGLDYGYTF
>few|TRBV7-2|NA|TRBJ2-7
TGTGCCAGCAGCTTACCCCAGGGACACTACGAGCAGTACTTC
CASSLPQGHYEQYF
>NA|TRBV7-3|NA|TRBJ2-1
TGTGCCAGCAGCTTAGCGGTTGGCAATGAGCAGTTCTTC
CASSLAVGNEQFF
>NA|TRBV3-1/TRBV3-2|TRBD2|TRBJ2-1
TGTGCCAGCAGTCGCCAGACTAGCGGGGCACAGGAGCAGTTCTTC
CASSRQTSGAQEQFF
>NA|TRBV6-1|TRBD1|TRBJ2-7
TGTGCCAGCAGTGAACAAGGGGGGACAGGGTCCCTCTCCTACGAGCAGTACTTC
CASSEQGGTGSLSYEQYF
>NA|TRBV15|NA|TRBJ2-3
TGTGCCACCAGCATGAGTTTCGAAGATACGCAGTATTTT
CATSMSFEDTQYF
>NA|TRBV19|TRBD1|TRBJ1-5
TGTGCCAGTACCCCGGGACAGGGCAATCAGCCCCAGCATTTT
CASTPGQGNQPQHF
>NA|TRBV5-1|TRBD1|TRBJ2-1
TGCGCCAGCAGCCGGACAGGGGGGTCCCACAATGAGCAGTTCTTC
CASSRTGGSHNEQFF
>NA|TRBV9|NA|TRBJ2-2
TGTGCCAGCAGCGTAGCTATAACTAACACCGGGGAGCTGTTTTTT
CASSVAITNTGELFF
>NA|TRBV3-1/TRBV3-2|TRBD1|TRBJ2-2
TGTGCCAGCAGCCCAGACAGGGGGCTCGGGGAGCTGTTTTTT
CASSPDRGLGELFF
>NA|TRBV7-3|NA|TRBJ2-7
TGTGCCAGCAGCTCCTCTCCAGGGCGCGAGCAGTACTTC
CASSSSPGREQYF
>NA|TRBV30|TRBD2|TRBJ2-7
TGTGCCTGGTCAGCGGGAGTTGGCGAGCAGTACTTC
CAWSAGVGEQYF
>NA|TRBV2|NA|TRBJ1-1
TGTGCCAGCTCTATCGCCTCCGGGGGGGAAGCTTTCTTT
CASSIASGGEAFF
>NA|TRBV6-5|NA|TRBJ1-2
TGTGCCAGCACCCGAATGGGGGGACTGTATGGCTACACCTTC
CASTRMGGLYGYTF
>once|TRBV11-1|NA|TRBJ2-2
TGTGCCAGCAGCTTAGGGCAGAATCTCGAGCTGTTTTTT
CASSLGQNLELFF
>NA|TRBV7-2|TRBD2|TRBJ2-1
TGTGCCAGCAGCCGGGGACTAGGTAACAATGAGCAGTTCTTC
CASSRGLGNNEQFF
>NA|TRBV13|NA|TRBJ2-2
TGTGCCAGCAAGAGAAGCCTGTGGACCGGGGAGCTGTTTTTT
CASKRSLWTGELFF
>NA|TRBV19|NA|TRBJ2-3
TGTGCCAGTAGTATATTGGGCAGCTCTAGCACAGATACGCAGTATTTT
CASSILGSSSTDTQYF
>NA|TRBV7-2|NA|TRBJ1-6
TGTGCCAGCAGCTCCCGGGCAGGGAGGGAATCACCCCTCCACTTT
CASSSRAGRESPLHF
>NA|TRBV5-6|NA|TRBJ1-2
TGTGCCAGCAGCTTGTCTGAGAACTATGGCTACACCTTC
CASSLSENYGYTF
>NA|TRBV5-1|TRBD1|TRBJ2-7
TGCGCCAGCAGCACTGGGGTTTTAGGGGACAGGAGCTCCTACGAGCAGTACTTC
CASSTGVLGDRSSYEQYF
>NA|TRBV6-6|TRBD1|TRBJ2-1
TGTGCCAGCAGCAGGACAGGGCTGACCTACAATGAGCAGTTCTTC
CASSRTGLTYNEQFF
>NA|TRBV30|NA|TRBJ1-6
TGTGCCTGGAGTGTACCGGGAGGTCGGTCACCCCTCCACTTT
CAWSVPGGRSPLHF
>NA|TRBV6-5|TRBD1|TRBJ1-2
TGTGCCAGCAGCCGGGGACAGAAATATGGCTACACCTTC
CASSRGQKYGYTF
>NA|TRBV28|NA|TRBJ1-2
TGTGCCAGCATCAGGGGCAGGCCAAGCGATGGCTACACCTTC
CASIRGRPSDGYTF
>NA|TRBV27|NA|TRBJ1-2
TGTGCCAGCAGTTTAATAGCAGGGAACTATGGCTACACCTTC
CASSLIAGNYGYTF
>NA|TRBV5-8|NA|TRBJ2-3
TGTGCCAGCAGGAGATATTCCACAGATACGCAGTATTTT
CASRRYSTDTQYF
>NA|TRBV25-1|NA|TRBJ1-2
TGTGCCAGCAGTGAATCTGGCAGGGCTCGGGGCTACACCTTC
CASSESGRARGYTF
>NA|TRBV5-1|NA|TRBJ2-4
TGCGCCAGCAGCTTGGGACAGTTGGCGCAAGGGGACATTCAGTACTTC
CASSLGQLAQGDIQYF
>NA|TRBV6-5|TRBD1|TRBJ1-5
TGTGCCAGCAGTTCCTCTGAGGGACAGCAGCATTTT
CASSSSEGQQHF
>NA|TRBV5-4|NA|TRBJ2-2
TGTGCCAGCAGCTTGGACCGGACTACGGAGCTGTTTTTT
CASSLDRTTELFF
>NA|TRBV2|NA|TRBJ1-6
TGTGCCAGCAGCCTCGGGGGTAGATCACCCCTCCACTTT
CASSLGGRSPLHF
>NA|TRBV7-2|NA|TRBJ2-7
TGTGCCAGCAGCTTAACCCTCGGTTTTTACGAGCAGTACTTC
CASSLTLGFYEQYF
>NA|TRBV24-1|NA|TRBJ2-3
TGTGCCACCAGTGATCCACTACGCTCCCTCACAGATACGCAGTATTTT
CATSDPLRSLTDTQYF
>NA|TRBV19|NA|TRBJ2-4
TGTGCCAGTAGTATATTACCGGGACAGAGGAAGGGACTAGCCAAAAACATTCAGTACTTC
CASSILPGQRKGLAKNIQYF
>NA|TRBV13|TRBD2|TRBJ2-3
TGTGCCAGCAGCCCAGCGGGAGGGCCCACAGATACGCAGTATTTT
CASSPAGGPTDTQYF
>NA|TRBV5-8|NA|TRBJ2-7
TGTGCCAGCAGCTACGGAGGCCCTTACGAGCAGTACTTC
CASSYGGPYEQYF
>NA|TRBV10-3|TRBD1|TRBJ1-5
TGTGCCATCGCCAGGGGGTTCAATCAGCCCCAGCATTTT
CAIARGFNQPQHF
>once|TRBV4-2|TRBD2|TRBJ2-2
TGTGCCAGCAGCCCCTCTACAGCGGGAGGGACCGGGGAGCTGTTTTTT
CASSPSTAGGTGELFF
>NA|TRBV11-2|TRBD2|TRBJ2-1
TGTGCCAGCAGTTCGGGACTAGCGGGAGCGACGTACAATGAGCAGTTCTTC
CASSSGLAGATYNEQFF
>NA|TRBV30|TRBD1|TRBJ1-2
TGTGCCTGGAGTGCCCAGACAGGGAGCGGCTACACCTTC
CAWSAQTGSGYTF
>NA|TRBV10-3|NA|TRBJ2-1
TGTGCCATCAGTGCTGCCAGCGCCAACAATGAGCAGTTCTTC
CAISAASANNEQFF
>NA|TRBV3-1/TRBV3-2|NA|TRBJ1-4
TGTGCCAGCAGCCCCCAAGGAGCGACTAATGAAAAACTGTTTTTT
CASSPQGATNEKLFF
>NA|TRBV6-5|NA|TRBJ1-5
TGTGCCAGCGCGGACCCAGGGAGGAATCAGCCCCAGCATTTT
CASADPGRNQPQHF
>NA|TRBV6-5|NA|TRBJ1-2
TGTGCCAGCAGTTCTCCGGGGAATGGCTACACCTTC
CASSSPGNGYTF